The rows below give T cell receptor beta chains drawn from one sample of a study of shared clonotypes between healthy human individuals. Measured with immunoSEQ multiplex PCR; TCRdb has only the in-frame clones, and not every one. The sample carries some 2,400,000 clones, 90% to 97% recorded once. The specimen sequenced was naive CD4+ T cells sorted from blood. All receptors come from a young man in good health. Both conserved end residues are part of each CDR3. D genes are given only for firm matches.

-	TRBV5-1	TRBJ2-7	CASSLAGHTYEQYF	TGCGCCAGCAGCTTGGCCGGACATACCTACGAGCAGTACTTC
TRBD2	TRBV7-2	TRBJ2-3	CASSPGLALVEYF	TGTGCCAGCAGCCCGGGACTAGCTCTGGTCGAGTATTTT
TRBD2	TRBV5-4	TRBJ2-1	CASSFPSGSANEQFF	TGTGCCAGCAGCTTCCCTAGCGGGAGCGCTAATGAGCAGTTCTTC
-	TRBV2	TRBJ1-5	CASSEEGNQPQHF	TGTGCCAGCAGTGAAGAGGGCAATCAGCCCCAGCATTTT
-	TRBV6-4	TRBJ2-7	CARRGCSYEQYF	TGTGCCAGGCGGGGATGCTCCTACGAGCAGTACTTC
-	TRBV21-1	TRBJ1-5	CASIRTGYNQPQHF	TGTGCCAGCATACGGACAGGGTACAATCAGCCCCAGCATTTT
-	TRBV6-4	TRBJ2-2	CASSVGPGANTGELFF	TGTGCCAGCAGTGTCGGCCCAGGGGCGAACACCGGGGAGCTGTTTTTT
-	TRBV7-2	TRBJ2-4	CASSLASFSKNIQYF	TGTGCCAGCAGCTTAGCTTCCTTCTCCAAAAACATTCAGTACTTC
-	TRBV21-1	TRBJ2-2	CASSMKTGENTGELFF	TGTGCCAGCAGCATGAAGACAGGGGAAAACACCGGGGAGCTGTTTTTT
TRBD1	TRBV7-2	TRBJ1-1	CASSFPGTGEPEAFF	TGTGCCAGCAGCTTTCCCGGGACAGGGGAGCCTGAAGCTTTCTTT